These 3 T cell receptor beta chains share one sample of origin, sequenced in a study of T cells in Graves' hyperthyroidism and ophthalmopathy. RNA transcripts yielded amplified TCR beta CDR3 regions. Carried out on the TCR CDR3, a first-round RT-PCR used the HTBI primer set. TCRdb used MiXCR to reprocess the multiplex PCR reads, holding one entry per CDR3 protein. The sample contains 600,000 to 850,000 distinct CDR3 sequences, around 20% of which appear only once. Sequencing was performed on blood. These TCRs come from a woman in her 50s with Graves' hyperthyroidism that later progressed to Graves' ophthalmopathy.

The rearrangement uses TRBV4-1 and TRBJ2-1, with D uncertain. V shed 0 bases and J shed 10 bases, with 10 bases lying between them. This CDR3 comprises 13 residues. CDR1 is MGHRA, CDR2 YSYEKL, per germline. The CDR3 protein is CASSQETFSEQFF. CDR3 sequence (DNA): TGCGCCAGCAGCCAAGAGACTTTTTCCGAGCAGTTCTTC.

The chain has TRBV29-1 and TRBJ1-4, with 10 nucleotides matching TRBD1. V was pared by 6 bases and J by 3 bases, with 1 base of the junction left unmatched. This CDR3 comprises 13 residues. From germline, CDR1 is SQVTM and CDR2 ANQGSEA. The CDR3 loop reads CSVGQGPNEKLFF. CDR3 sequence (DNA): TGCAGCGTGGGACAGGGGCCTAATGAAAAACTGTTTTTT.

This clonotype has ten or more counts. The gene calls are TRBV20-1 and TRBJ2-7; TRBD1 aligns across 7 bases. The CDR3 is 13 amino acids. The germline V gene encodes CDR1 DFQATT and CDR2 SNEGSKA (reference sequence). Trimming at V came to 1 base and at J to 8 bases, leaving 8 bases not matched to a gene. CDR3 amino acids: CSARAPVTGKQYF. The CDR3 region has the DNA TGCAGTGCTAGAGCCCCCGTGACAGGGAAGCAGTACTTC.